This T cell receptor beta chain came from a study of CD4 T cells in relation to SARS-CoV-2 and coronaviruses. Study summary: PBMCs were cultured with antigen for roughly 11 days before TCR beta sequencing.

Points on this clone: Its target is unknown.

This table comes from immunoSEQ multiplex PCR, and its TCRdb copy is limited to in-frame clones, with some not included. The profile shows about 17,000 clones, about 79% of them singletons. Unexposed donor CD4+ T cells date from about 2011-2018, before the COVID-19 pandemic. Isolation of CD4+ T cells took place after about eleven days in culture. As cell numbers allowed, unexposed-donor CD4+ T cells faced SARS-CoV-2 S/N and four cold-coronavirus spikes. Cultures held two million PBMCs per well with approximately 10 IU/ml IL-2. The CDR3 extends over 15 amino acids. Germline CDR1 is SGHDN and CDR2 is FVKESK. V shed 2 bases and J shed 1 base, with 11 bases lying between them.

This TCR was recovered from a human donor in good health. V gene TRBV14 combines with J gene TRBJ1-2; TRBD1 is a possible D gene (5 bases). Specimen: CD4+ T cells from PBMCs, cultured in vitro. The CDR3 region is CASSQWEGINYGYTF. CDR3 bases: TGTGCCAGCAGCCAATGGGAGGGGATTAACTATGGCTACACCTTC.